The TCR beta chain described here comes from a study of breast tumors, draining lymph nodes, adjacent tissues. Findings and caveats of the study: Findings are consistent with lymph node origin and intratumoral expansion of most tumor T cells. Tumor TCR diversity was below lymph nodes but above nontumor tissue.

CDR1 and CDR2 (germline): MDHEN, SYDVKM. Trimming took off 0 bases at V and 0 bases at J, with 9 bases between the two ends. This CDR3 region has 16 residues. The lymph nodes were axillary draining lymph nodes from breast cancer patients. TCRdb re-analysed the multiplex PCR reads in MiXCR, keeping a single row per CDR3 protein. Here the sample spans 150,000 to 200,000 distinct CDR3 sequences, approximately 30% being singletons. Notes on this clonotype: Its antigen is as yet unknown.

The receptor comes from a female donor with breast cancer. Some clones in this sample may be carry-over from other donors' samples. The V call is TRBV28, the J call TRBJ1-3; D is perhaps TRBD1 (5 bases). The sample consisted of axillary lymph node tissue. The CDR3 DNA reads TGTGCCAGCAGTTTATGGGCAGGGTCCTCTGGAAACACCATATATTTT. It is translated as CASSLWAGSSGNTIYF. The whole variable domain, remainder taken from reference TRBV28 and TRBJ1-3, is DVKVTQSSRYLVKRTGEKVFLECVQDMDHENMFWYRQDPGLGLRLIYFSYDVKMKEKGDIPEGYSVSREKKERFSLILESASTNQTSMYLCASSLWAGSSGNTIYFGEGSWLTVV.